The clone carrying this T cell receptor beta chain appeared a few times. Antigen: not known. The sample comes from a study of CD4+ T cells in melanoma. Study-wide results and caveats: Neoantigen-specific CD4+ T cells in melanoma reportedly had diverse differentiation states. A reported correlation linked neoantigen-specific CD4+ T cells to CD8+, macrophage and B cell function.

Sequenced by immunoSEQ multiplex PCR; TCRdb stores in-frame clones only, minus some. Of approximately 9,400 clones in the sample, 50% to 75% were seen once. The CDR3 has 18 amino acids. In germline, CDR1 is LGHNT, CDR2 FRNRAP. Trimming stripped 0 bases from V and 1 base from J, with 18 bases between. The V gene is TRBV12-5, the J gene TRBJ1-2, with no clear D. Specimen: cells from a culture (not recorded whether cultured in vitro). The TCR was taken from a human donor with melanoma. This CDR3 reads CASGLVSPSHRHNYGYTF. CDR3 bases: TGTGCTAGTGGTTTGGTATCCCCCAGCCACCGACATAACTATGGCTACACCTTC. Looking up the rest from reference TRBV12-5 and TRBJ1-2 gives the full variable domain: DARVTQTPRHKVTEMGQEVTMRCQPILGHNTVFWYRQTMMQGLELLAYFRNRAPLDDSGMPKDRFSAEMPDATLATLKIQPSEPRDSAVYFCASGLVSPSHRHNYGYTFGSGTRLTVV.